A selection of T cell receptor beta chains follows, all from one sample in a study of follicular helper T cells after annual influenza vaccination. Libraries were prepared by immunoSEQ multiplex PCR; TCRdb keeps only in-frame clonotypes and omits some of them. Of 4,000 to 4,500 clones in the sample, roughly four fifths are singletons; the top ten hold under 0.9%. Sample: CXCR5+ CD38- circulating T follicular helper cells from blood, taken 7 days after influenza vaccination. Receptors were obtained from an adult who received the influenza vaccine. Both conserved end residues are part of each CDR3. Size tells how often a clone was seen (once, few, many) or the class of an expanded clone, and some rows leave it out.

j_gene: TRBJ2-7
v_gene: TRBV19
abundance: -
CDR3aa: CASRPRMGPGYEQYF

j_gene: TRBJ1-5
v_gene: TRBV27
abundance: -
CDR3aa: CASSLGGGGGLSNQPQHF

j_gene: TRBJ2-7
v_gene: TRBV5-1
abundance: -
CDR3aa: CASSRFPDRDSYEQYF

j_gene: TRBJ1-2
v_gene: TRBV18
abundance: few
CDR3aa: CASSPDIRDTSQGYTF

j_gene: TRBJ2-2
v_gene: TRBV9
abundance: -
CDR3aa: CASRSSSGGTGELFF

j_gene: TRBJ2-7
v_gene: TRBV28
abundance: few
CDR3aa: CASSLKDRRPYEQYF

j_gene: TRBJ2-2
v_gene: TRBV5-6
abundance: -
CDR3aa: CASSLQRGMNTGELFF

j_gene: TRBJ2-1
v_gene: TRBV2
abundance: once
CDR3aa: CASSEGLVPQGDEQFF

j_gene: TRBJ2-5
v_gene: TRBV15
abundance: -
CDR3aa: CATTAGRETQYF

j_gene: TRBJ1-1
v_gene: TRBV30
abundance: -
CDR3aa: CAWMVSGRGTEAFF

j_gene: TRBJ1-2
v_gene: TRBV20-1
abundance: -
CDR3aa: CSARDSPAAPF

j_gene: TRBJ2-7
v_gene: TRBV4-3
abundance: -
CDR3aa: CASSQAGAPLSYEQYF

j_gene: TRBJ1-5
v_gene: TRBV6-1
abundance: -
CDR3aa: CASSDRGQNGQPQHF

j_gene: TRBJ1-1
v_gene: TRBV10-2
abundance: -
CDR3aa: CASRPNLGGNTEAFF

j_gene: TRBJ2-2
v_gene: TRBV7-9
abundance: -
CDR3aa: CASSYGLGELFF

j_gene: TRBJ1-1
v_gene: TRBV19
abundance: -
CDR3aa: CASSYRDTEAFF

j_gene: TRBJ1-1
v_gene: TRBV7-3
abundance: -
CDR3aa: CASSRDSDTEAFF